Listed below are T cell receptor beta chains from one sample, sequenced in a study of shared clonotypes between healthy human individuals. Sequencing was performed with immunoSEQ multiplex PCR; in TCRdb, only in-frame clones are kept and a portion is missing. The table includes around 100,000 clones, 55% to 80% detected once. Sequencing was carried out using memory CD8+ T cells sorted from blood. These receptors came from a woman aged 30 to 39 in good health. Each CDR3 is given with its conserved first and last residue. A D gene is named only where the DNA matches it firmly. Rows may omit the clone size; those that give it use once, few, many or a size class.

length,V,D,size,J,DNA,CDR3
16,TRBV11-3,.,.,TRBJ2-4,TGTGCCAGCAGCACCGACGGACCGCTAGCCAAAAACATTCAGTACTTC,CASSTDGPLAKNIQYF
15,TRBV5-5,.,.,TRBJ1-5,TGTGCCAGCAGCTTCGACAGACATAGCAATCAGCCCCAGCATTTT,CASSFDRHSNQPQHF
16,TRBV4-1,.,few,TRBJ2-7,TGCGCCAGCAGCCAAGCCAGCGGGACACCACCCTACGAGCAGTACTTC,CASSQASGTPPYEQYF
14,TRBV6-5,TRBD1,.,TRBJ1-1,TGTGCCAGCAGTCGCCTGACAGGGGACACTGAAGCTTTCTTT,CASSRLTGDTEAFF
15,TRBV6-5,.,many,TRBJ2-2,TGTGCCAGCAGTAGACTAGGGGATAACACCGGGGAGCTGTTTTTT,CASSRLGDNTGELFF
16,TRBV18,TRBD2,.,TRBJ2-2,TGTGCCAGCTCACCACCACGTGGGAGGGTCACCGGGGAGCTGTTTTTT,CASSPPRGRVTGELFF
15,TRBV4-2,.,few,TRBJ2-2,TGTGCCAGCAGCCAAGAAGGTGGCTTGATGGGGGAGCTGTTTTTT,CASSQEGGLMGELFF
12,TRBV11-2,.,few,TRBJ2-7,TGTGCCAGCAGCTCTAGTTTCTACGAGCAGTACTTC,CASSSSFYEQYF
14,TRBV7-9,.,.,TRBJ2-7,TGTGCCAGCAGCTTCCGGGGTATTGGCTACGAGCAGTACTTC,CASSFRGIGYEQYF
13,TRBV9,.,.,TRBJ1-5,TGTGCCAGCAGCGTAGGAACCAGTCAGCCCCAGCATTTT,CASSVGTSQPQHF
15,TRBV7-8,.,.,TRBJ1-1,TGTGCCAGCAGCTTCAGGGGAGGCTTGAACACTGAAGCTTTCTTT,CASSFRGGLNTEAFF
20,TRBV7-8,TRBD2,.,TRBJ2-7,TGTGCCAGCAGCTTAGGAGGACTAGCGGGAGGTGGATACCCCCTCTACGAGCAGTACTTC,CASSLGGLAGGGYPLYEQYF
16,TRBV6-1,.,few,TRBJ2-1,TGTGCCAGCAGTGAGGGGGCCGGGGCTAGCACGTACCCCCAGTTCTTC,CASSEGAGASTYPQFF
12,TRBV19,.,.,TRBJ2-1,TGTGCCAGTAGGCAGAGATCCAATGAGCAGTTCTTC,CASRQRSNEQFF
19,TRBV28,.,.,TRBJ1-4,TGTGCCAGCAGTGCCTGGGGGACAAACCACAAAGCAACTAATGAAAAACTGTTTTTT,CASSAWGTNHKATNEKLFF
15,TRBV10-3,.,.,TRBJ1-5,TGTGCCATCAGTGAGTCGATAACTAACAATCAGCCCCAGCATTTT,CAISESITNNQPQHF
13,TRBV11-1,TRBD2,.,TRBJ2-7,TGTGCCAGCAGAGGACTAGCCCGTGATGAGCAGTACTTC,CASRGLARDEQYF
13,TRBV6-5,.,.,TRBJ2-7,TGTGCCAGCAGTTACGGCTTTTTATACGAGCAGTACTTC,CASSYGFLYEQYF
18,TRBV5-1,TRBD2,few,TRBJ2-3,TGCGCCAGCAGCGCCGAGACTAGCGGAGGGGCTAGCACAGATACGCAGTATTTT,CASSAETSGGASTDTQYF
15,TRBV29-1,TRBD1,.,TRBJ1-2,TGCAGCGTTGCCGTCCCAGGACAGGGGGCGAATGGCTACACCTTC,CSVAVPGQGANGYTF
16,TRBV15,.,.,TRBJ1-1,TGTGCCACCAGCTTCAGACAGGCAGTCATAAACACTGAAGCTTTCTTT,CATSFRQAVINTEAFF
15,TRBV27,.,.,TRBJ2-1,TGTGCCAGCAGTTTGACGGCGGGACAGTACAATGAGCAGTTCTTC,CASSLTAGQYNEQFF
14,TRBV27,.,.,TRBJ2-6,TGTGCCAGCAGTTCCACCTCTGGGGCCAACGTCCTGACTTTC,CASSSTSGANVLTF
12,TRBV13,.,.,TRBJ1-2,TGTGCCAGCAGCCCCGGACACTATGGCTACACCTTC,CASSPGHYGYTF
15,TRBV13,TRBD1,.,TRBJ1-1,TGTGCCAGCAGCTCTACCTCGACAGGGCGGACTGAAGCTTTCTTT,CASSSTSTGRTEAFF
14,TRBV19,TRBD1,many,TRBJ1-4,TGTGCCAGTAGTCTATGGACAGGGGATGAAAAACTGTTTTTT,CASSLWTGDEKLFF
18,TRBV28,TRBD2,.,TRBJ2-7,TGTGCCAGCTACACCGGGACTAGCGGGAGGGCGGACAGCTACGAGCAGTACTTC,CASYTGTSGRADSYEQYF
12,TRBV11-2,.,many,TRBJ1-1,TGTGCCAGCAGCTTAATTCCCGGCATAGCTTTCTTT,CASSLIPGIAFF
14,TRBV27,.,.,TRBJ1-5,TGTGCCAGCGGAAAAGGGGGGGTGTGGCAGCCCCAGCATTTT,CASGKGGVWQPQHF
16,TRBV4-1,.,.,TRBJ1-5,TGCGCCAGCAGCCATAGACAGGTTAATAGCAATCAGCCCCAGCATTTT,CASSHRQVNSNQPQHF
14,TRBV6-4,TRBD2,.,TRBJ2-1,TGTGCCAGCAGTGACTCGCGGGAGCCCAGCCAACAGTTCTTC,CASSDSREPSQQFF
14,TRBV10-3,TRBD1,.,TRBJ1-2,TGTGCCATCGGGGAGGGACAGACTAACTATGGCTACACCTTC,CAIGEGQTNYGYTF
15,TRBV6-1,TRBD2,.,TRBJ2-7,TGTGCCAGCAGACCCGGGACTAGTTTTTTTCGCGAGCAGTACTTC,CASRPGTSFFREQYF
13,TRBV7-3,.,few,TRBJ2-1,TGTGCCAGCAGCTTAAACGGCGGGAATGAGCAGTTCTTC,CASSLNGGNEQFF
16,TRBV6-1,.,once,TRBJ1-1,TGTGCCAGCAGTGATGTACAGGGTATCGTGAACACTGAAGCTTTCTTT,CASSDVQGIVNTEAFF
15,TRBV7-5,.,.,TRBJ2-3,TGTGTCAGAAGCTGGGCGGGAGCGGAGGGGGATACGCAGTATTTT,CVRSWAGAEGDTQYF
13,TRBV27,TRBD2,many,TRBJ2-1,TGTGCCAGCAGTCCTAGCGGGTCTGATGAGCAGTTCTTC,CASSPSGSDEQFF
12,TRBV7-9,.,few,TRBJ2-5,TGTGCCAGCAGCTTAGATGGGGAGACCCAGTACTTC,CASSLDGETQYF